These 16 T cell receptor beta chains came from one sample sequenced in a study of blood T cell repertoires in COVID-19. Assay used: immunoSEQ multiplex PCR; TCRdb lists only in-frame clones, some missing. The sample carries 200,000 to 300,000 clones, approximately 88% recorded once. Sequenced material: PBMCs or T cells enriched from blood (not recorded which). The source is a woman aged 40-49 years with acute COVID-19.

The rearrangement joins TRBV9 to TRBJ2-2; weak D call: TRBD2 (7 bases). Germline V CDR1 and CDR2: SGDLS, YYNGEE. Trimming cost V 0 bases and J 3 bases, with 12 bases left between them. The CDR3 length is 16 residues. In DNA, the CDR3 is TGTGCCAGCAGCGTAGACGGGGGGCAATACACCGGGGAGCTGTTTTTT. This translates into CASSVDGGQYTGELFF.

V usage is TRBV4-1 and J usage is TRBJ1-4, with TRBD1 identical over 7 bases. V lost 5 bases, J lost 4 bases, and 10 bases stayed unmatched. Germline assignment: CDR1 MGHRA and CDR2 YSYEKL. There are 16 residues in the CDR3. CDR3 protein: CASSITPQGINEKLFF. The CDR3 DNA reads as TGCGCCAGCAGCATCACACCACAGGGGATTAATGAAAAACTGTTTTTT.

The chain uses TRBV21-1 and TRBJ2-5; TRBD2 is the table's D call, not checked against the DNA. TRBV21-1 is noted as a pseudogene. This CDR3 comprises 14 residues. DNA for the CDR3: TGTGCCAGCAGCAAACTGTGGAGGCAAGAGACCCAGTACTTC. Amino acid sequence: CASSKLWRQETQYF.

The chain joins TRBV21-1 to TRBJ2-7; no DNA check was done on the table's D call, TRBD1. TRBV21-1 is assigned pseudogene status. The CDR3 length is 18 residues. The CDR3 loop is CASRSTRKDRPSSYEQYF. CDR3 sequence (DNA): TGTGCCAGCAGATCAACGCGAAAGGACAGGCCTTCCTCCTACGAGCAGTACTTC.

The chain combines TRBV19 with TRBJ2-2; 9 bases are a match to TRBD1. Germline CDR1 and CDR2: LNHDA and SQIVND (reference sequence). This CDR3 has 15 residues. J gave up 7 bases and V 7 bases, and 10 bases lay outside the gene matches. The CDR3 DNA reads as TGTGCCAGTAATTCCGGGACAGGGATTAACGGGGAGCTGTTTTTT. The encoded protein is CASNSGTGINGELFF.

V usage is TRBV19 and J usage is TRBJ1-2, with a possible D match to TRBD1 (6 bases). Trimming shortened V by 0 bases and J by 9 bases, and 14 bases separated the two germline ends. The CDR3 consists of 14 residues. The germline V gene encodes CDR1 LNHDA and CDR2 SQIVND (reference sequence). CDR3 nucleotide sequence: TGTGCCAGTAGTATAGATCCGACAGGAGGCAGCTACACCTTC. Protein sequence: CASSIDPTGGSYTF. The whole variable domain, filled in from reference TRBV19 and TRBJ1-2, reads DGGITQSPKYLFRKEGQNVTLSCEQNLNHDAMYWYRQDPGQGLRLIYYSQIVNDFQKGDIAEGYSVSREKKESFPLTVTSAQKNPTAFYLCASSIDPTGGSYTFGSGTRLTVV.

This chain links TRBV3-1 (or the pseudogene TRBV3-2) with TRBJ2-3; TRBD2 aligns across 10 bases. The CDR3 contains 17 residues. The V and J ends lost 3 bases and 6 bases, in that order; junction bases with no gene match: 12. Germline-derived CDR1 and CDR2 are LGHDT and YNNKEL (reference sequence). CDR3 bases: TGTGCCAGCAGCCATTGGGGAGCTAGCGGGAGCGGCGATACGCAGTATTTT. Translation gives CASSHWGASGSGDTQYF.

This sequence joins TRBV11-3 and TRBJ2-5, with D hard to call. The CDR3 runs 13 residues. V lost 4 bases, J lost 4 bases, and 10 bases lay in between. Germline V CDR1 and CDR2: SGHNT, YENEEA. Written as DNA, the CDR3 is TGTGCCAGCAGCTCTCGACTGGGAGAGACCCAGTACTTC. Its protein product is CASSSRLGETQYF.

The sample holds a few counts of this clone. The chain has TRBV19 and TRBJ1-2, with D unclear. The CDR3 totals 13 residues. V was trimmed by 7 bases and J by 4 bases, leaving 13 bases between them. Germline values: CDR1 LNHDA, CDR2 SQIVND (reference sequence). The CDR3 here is CASNRGSGYGYTF. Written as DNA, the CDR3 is TGTGCCAGTAATCGAGGATCTGGCTATGGCTACACCTTC.

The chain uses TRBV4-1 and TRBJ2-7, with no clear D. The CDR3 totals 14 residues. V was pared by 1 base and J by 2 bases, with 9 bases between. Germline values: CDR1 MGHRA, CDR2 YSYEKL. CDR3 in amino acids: CASSQVRGTYEQYF. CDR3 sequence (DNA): TGCGCCAGCAGCCAAGTCCGCGGAACCTACGAGCAGTACTTC.

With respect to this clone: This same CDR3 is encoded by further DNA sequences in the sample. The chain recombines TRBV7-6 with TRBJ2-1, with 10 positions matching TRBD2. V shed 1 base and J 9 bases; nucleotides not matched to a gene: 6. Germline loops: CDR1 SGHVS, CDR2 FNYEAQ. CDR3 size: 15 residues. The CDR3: CASSLGAGGPGEQFF. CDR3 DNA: TGTGCCAGCAGCTTAGGAGCGGGAGGGCCGGGTGAGCAGTTCTTC.

CDR3 in DNA: TGTGCCTGGAGTGTCGAGGATTGGACTGAAGCTTTCTTT. Translated: CAWSVEDWTEAFF. The V and J genes are TRBV30 and TRBJ1-1; D not certain. V shed 0 bases and J shed 5 bases, with 10 bases lying between them. The CDR3 is 13 amino acids. The germline CDR1 and CDR2 sequences are GTSNPN and SVGIG (reference sequence). The full variable domain, rest sourced from reference TRBV30 and TRBJ1-1, is SQTIHQWPATLVQPVGSPLSLECTVEGTSNPNLYWYRQAAGRGLQLLFYSVGIGQISSEVPQNLSASRPQDRQFILSSKKLLLSDSGFYLCAWSVEDWTEAFFGQGTRLTVV.

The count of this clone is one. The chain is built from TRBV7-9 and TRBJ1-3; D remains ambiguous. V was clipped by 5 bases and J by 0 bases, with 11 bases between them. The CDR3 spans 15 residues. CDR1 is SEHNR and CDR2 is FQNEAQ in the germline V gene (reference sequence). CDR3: CASSPGLTSGNTIYF. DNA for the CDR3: TGTGCCAGCAGCCCCGGACTGACCTCTGGAAACACCATATATTTT.

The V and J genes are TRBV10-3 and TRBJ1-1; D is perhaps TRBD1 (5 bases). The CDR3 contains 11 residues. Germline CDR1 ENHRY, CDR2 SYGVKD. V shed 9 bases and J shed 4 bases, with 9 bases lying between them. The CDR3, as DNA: TGTGCCATTCTGGGGGGCACTGAAGCTTTCTTT. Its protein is CAILGGTEAFF.

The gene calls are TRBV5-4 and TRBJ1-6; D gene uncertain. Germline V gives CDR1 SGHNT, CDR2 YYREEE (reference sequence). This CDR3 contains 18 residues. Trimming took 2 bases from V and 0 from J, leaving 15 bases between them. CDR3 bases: TGTGCCAGCAGCTTCGGGAGGGCCCAGAGCTCCTATAATTCACCCCTCCACTTT. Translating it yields CASSFGRAQSSYNSPLHF.

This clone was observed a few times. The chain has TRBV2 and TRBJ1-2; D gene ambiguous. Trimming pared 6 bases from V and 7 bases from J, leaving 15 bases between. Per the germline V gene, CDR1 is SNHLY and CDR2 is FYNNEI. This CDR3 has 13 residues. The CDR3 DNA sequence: TGTGCCAGCAGCCAAGTGGAGGGTGTTGGCTACACCTTC. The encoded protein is CASSQVEGVGYTF.